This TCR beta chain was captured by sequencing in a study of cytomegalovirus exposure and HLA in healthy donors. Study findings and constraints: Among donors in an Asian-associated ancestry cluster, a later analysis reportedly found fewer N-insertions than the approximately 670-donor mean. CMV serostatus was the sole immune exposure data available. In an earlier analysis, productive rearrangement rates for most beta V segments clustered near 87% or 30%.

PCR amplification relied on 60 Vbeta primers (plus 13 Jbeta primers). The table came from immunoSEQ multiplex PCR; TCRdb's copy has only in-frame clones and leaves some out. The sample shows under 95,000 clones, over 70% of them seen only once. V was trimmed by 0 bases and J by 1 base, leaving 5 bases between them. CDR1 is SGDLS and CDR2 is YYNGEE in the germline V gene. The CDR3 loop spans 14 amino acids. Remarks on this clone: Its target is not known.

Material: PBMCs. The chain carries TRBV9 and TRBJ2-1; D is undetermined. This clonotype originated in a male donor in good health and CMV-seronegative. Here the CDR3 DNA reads TGTGCCAGCAGCGTAGTAGAATCCTACAATGAGCAGTTCTTC. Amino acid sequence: CASSVVESYNEQFF.